This TCR beta chain is drawn from a study of cytomegalovirus exposure and HLA in healthy donors. The germline V gene has CDR1 SGHAT and CDR2 FQNNGV. Trimming stripped 0 bases from V and 0 bases from J, with 13 bases between. The CDR3 sequence is 17 residues long. Researchers ran the PCR with 60 Vbeta and 13 Jbeta primers. Measured with immunoSEQ multiplex PCR; TCRdb has only the in-frame clones, and not every one. The repertoire consists of roughly 100,000 clones, with roughly 86% occurring once and the leading ten covering 5.6%. The chain combines TRBV11-2 with TRBJ2-3; D is unresolved. The sample taken for sequencing was PBMCs. This receptor was identified in a woman aged 18-30 years in good health and CMV-seropositive. As DNA, the CDR3 is TGTGCCAGCAGCTTAGATCACGAGACTTATAGCACAGATACGCAGTATTTT. Amino acid sequence: CASSLDHETYSTDTQYF.